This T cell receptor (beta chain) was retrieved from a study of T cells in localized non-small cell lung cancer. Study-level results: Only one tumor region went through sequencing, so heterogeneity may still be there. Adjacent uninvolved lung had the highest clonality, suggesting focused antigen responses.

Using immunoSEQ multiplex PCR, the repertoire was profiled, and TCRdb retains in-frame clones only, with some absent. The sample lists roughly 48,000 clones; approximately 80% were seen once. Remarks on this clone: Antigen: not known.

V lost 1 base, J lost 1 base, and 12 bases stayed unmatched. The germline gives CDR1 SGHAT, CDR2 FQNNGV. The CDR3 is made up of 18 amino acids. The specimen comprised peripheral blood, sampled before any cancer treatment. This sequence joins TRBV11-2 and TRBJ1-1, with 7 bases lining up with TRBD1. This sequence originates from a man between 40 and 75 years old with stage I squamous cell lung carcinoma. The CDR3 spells CASSLGMNRGEANTEAFF. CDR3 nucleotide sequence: TGTGCCAGCAGCTTAGGGATGAACAGGGGAGAGGCGAACACTGAAGCTTTCTTT. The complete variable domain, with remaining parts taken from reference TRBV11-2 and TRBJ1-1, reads EAGVAQSPRYKIIEKRQSVAFWCNPISGHATLYWYQQILGQGPKLLIQFQNNGVVDDSQLPKDRFSAERLKGVDSTLKIQPAKLEDSAVYLCASSLGMNRGEANTEAFFGQGTRLTVV.